The present T cell receptor (beta chain) was sequenced within a study of cytomegalovirus exposure and HLA in healthy donors. Amplification used 60 Vbeta primers and 13 Jbeta primers. Produced via immunoSEQ multiplex PCR; TCRdb's table is partial and in-frame only. This table lists some 51,000 clones. This CDR3 is built from 15 residues. The V gene's germline CDR1 is MDHEN and CDR2 SYDVKM. V lost 5 bases, J lost 7 bases, and 10 bases stayed unmatched. The sample taken for sequencing was PBMCs. This receptor was obtained from a man aged 40-49 years in good health and CMV-seropositive. The V and J genes are TRBV28 and TRBJ2-2, with 7 bases identical to TRBD1. CDR3 protein: CASSPPTGKIGELFF. DNA of the CDR3: TGTGCCAGCAGTCCTCCGACAGGGAAAATCGGGGAGCTGTTTTTT.